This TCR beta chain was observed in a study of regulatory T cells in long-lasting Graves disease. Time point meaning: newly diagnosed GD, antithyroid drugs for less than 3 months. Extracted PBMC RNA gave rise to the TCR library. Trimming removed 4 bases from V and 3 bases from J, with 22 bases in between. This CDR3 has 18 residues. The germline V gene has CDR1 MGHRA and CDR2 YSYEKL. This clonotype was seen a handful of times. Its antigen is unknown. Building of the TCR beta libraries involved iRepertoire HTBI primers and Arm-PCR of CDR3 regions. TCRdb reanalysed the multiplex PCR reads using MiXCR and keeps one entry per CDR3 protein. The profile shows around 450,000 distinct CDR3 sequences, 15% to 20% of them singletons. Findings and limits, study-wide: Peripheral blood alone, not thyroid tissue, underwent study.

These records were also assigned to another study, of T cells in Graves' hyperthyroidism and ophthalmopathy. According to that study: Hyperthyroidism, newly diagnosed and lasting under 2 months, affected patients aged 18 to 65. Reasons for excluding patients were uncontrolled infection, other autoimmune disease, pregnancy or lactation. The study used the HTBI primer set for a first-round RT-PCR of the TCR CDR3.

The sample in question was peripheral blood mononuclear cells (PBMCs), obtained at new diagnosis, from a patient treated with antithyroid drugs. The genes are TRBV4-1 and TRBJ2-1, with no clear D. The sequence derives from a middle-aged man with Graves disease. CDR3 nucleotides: TGCGCCAGCAGCCTGTTCTCGGGTCGAGACGGTGGCTACAATGAGCAGTTCTTC. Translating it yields CASSLFSGRDGGYNEQFF.